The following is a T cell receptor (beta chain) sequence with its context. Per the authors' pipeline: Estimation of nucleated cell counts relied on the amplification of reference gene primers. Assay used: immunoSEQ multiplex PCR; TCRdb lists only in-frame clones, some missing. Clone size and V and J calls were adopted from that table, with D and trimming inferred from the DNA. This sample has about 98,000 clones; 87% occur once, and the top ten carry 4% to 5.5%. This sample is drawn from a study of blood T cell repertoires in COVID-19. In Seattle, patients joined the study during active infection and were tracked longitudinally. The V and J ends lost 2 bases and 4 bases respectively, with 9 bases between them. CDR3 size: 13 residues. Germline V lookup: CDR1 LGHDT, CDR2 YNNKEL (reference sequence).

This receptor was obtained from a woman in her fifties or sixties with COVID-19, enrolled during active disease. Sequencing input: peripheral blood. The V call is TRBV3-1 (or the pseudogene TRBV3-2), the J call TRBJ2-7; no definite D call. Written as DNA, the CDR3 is TGTGCCAGCAGCCAATTTTTGGCTTACGAGCAGTACTTC. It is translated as CASSQFLAYEQYF.